Below, 27 T cell receptor beta chains from the same sample are listed, as sequenced in a study of naive and memory T cell subsets. Whole-study results and caveats: A few larger clonotypes appeared in naive repertoires, especially CD8, possibly memory cells re-expressing CD45RA.

Both TRBC1 and TRBC2 were covered by a beta constant-region primer of two equimolar oligonucleotides. Ligated cDNA was amplified by four rounds of PCR with nested alpha and beta constant-region primers and SP2. TCRdb itself ran the UMI-ligation and nested PCR reads through MiXCR, one entry per CDR3 protein. This table has some 82,000 distinct CDR3 sequences, 11% appearing once. Antigen specificity for these receptors is unknown. Sequenced input: naive CD4+ T cells from blood. The receptors derive from a human donor in good health.

This chain uses TRBV28 with TRBJ2-7; 8 bases line up with TRBD2. CDR3 size: 15 residues. The junction had 10 bases not matched to a gene; V was cut back by 7 bases and J by 2 bases. CDR1 and CDR2 from the germline V gene are MDHEN and SYDVKM. The DNA for the CDR3 is TGTGCCAGCAACTCCCCAGCGGGGGCCACCTACGAGCAGTACTTC. As protein: CASNSPAGATYEQYF. Full variable domain (missing parts from reference TRBV28 and TRBJ2-7): DVKVTQSSRYLVKRTGEKVFLECVQDMDHENMFWYRQDPGLGLRLIYFSYDVKMKEKGDIPEGYSVSREKKERFSLILESASTNQTSMYLCASNSPAGATYEQYFGPGTRLTVT.

This clonotype was observed a few times. The V call is TRBV20-1, the J call TRBJ1-5; D is unresolved. V lost 3 bases to trimming and J lost 0 bases, with 15 bases between them. The CDR3 consists of 16 residues. Germline-derived CDR1 and CDR2 are DFQATT and SNEGSKA (reference sequence). This chain's CDR3 is CSARARIPHSNQPQHF. For the CDR3, the DNA is TGCAGTGCTAGGGCAAGGATCCCCCATAGCAATCAGCCCCAGCATTTT.

The sample holds many counts of this clonotype. The rearrangement uses TRBV12-3 or TRBV12-4 and TRBJ2-5, with 9 bases identical to TRBD1. This CDR3 is 14 amino acids long. V was pared by 2 bases and J by 6 bases, with 4 bases of the junction left unmatched. The CDR3 spells CASSLTGQGKTQYF. In DNA form, the CDR3 reads TGTGCCAGCAGTTTAACGGGACAGGGAAAGACCCAGTACTTC.

This clonotype came up many times. This sequence joins TRBV20-1 and TRBJ2-3; 11 nucleotides match TRBD2. The CDR3 runs to 15 residues. V was clipped by 3 bases and J by 3 bases; unmatched bases: 5. Germline CDR1 and CDR2: DFQATT and SNEGSKA (reference sequence). CDR3 loop: CSARGRLAGTDTQYF. The CDR3 DNA reads TGCAGTGCTAGGGGCCGACTAGCGGGAACAGATACGCAGTATTTT.

There are many counts of this clonotype. The rearrangement uses TRBV7-2 and TRBJ2-3, with TRBD2 matching over 7 bases. Germline V gives CDR1 SGHTA, CDR2 FQGNSA. This CDR3 has 15 residues. Trimming removed 8 bases from V and 9 bases from J; junction bases left unmatched: 17. The CDR3 is CASSRGRVGLETQYF. CDR3 nucleotide sequence: TGTGCCAGCTCACGCGGTCGGGTTGGACTAGAAACGCAGTATTTT.

This clonotype was counted between two and nine times. The V and J genes are TRBV7-2 and TRBJ2-7; D possibly matches TRBD1 or TRBD2 (5 bases each). V shed 6 bases and J shed 3 bases, with 18 bases lying between them. Germline assignment: CDR1 SGHTA and CDR2 FQGNSA. The CDR3 contains 15 residues. CDR3 bases: TGTGCCAGCAGGTTGTCCCGGGACGGCTACTACGAGCAGTACTTC. Residues: CASRLSRDGYYEQYF. Variable domain in full (rest from reference TRBV7-2 and TRBJ2-7): GAGVSQSPSNKVTEKGKDVELRCDPISGHTALYWYRQSLGQGLEFLIYFQGNSAPDKSGLPSDRFSAERTGGSVSTLTIQRTQQEDSAVYLCASRLSRDGYYEQYFGPGTRLTVT.

The rearrangement links TRBV27 to TRBJ1-3; D not certain. The CDR3 is 15 residues long. CDR1 and CDR2 from the germline V gene are MNHEY and SMNVEV (reference sequence). V dropped 5 bases and J dropped 1 base, with 12 bases sitting between them. The CDR3 sequence is CASSPTWASGNTIYF. CDR3 in DNA: TGTGCCAGCAGTCCAACGTGGGCTTCTGGAAACACCATATATTTT.

This clonotype turned up a few times. This sequence joins TRBV12-3 or TRBV12-4 and TRBJ2-7; a weak D match, TRBD1 (7 bases). Deletions cut 3 bases from V and 3 bases from J, with 12 bases between. The CDR3 consists of 14 residues. This CDR3 is CASSLTGRYYEQYF. The CDR3 DNA reads TGTGCCAGCAGTTTGACAGGGAGGTACTACGAGCAGTACTTC.

A remark on this clonotype: This sequence may be a read error, since a much larger clone differs from it by one base. The gene calls are TRBV6-2 or TRBV6-3 and TRBJ2-3; 7 bases agree with TRBD1. CDR1 and CDR2 (germline): MNHEY, SVGEGT. The CDR3 has 16 residues. Germline trimming cut 6 bases from V and 6 bases from J; bases unmatched to any gene: 15. CDR3 coding DNA: TGTGCCAGCAGACGCCCCCCGACAGGGCTCTTGGATACGCAGTATTTT. As protein: CASRRPPTGLLDTQYF.

This rearrangement joins TRBV7-4 to TRBJ2-7, with 7 bases lining up with TRBD2. The CDR3 loop spans 15 amino acids. Germline V gene data show CDR1 as SGHVT and CDR2 as SQSDAQ. Unmatched junction bases numbered 7, after V lost 2 bases and J lost 3 bases. The CDR3 DNA reads as TGTGCCAGCAGCTTATCCTGGCGGGAGTACTACGAGCAGTACTTC. This translates into CASSLSWREYYEQYF.

This clonotype was detected many times. The chain employs TRBV12-3 or TRBV12-4 and TRBJ2-7, with 11 bases fitting TRBD2. The J segment lost 2 bases and the V segment lost 5 bases, leaving 5 bases of the junction unmatched. This CDR3 region has 15 residues. The CDR3, as DNA: TGTGCCAGCAGTCCAGGGACTAGCGGCACCTACGAGCAGTACTTC. The encoded protein is CASSPGTSGTYEQYF.

This clonotype was seen only a few times. The rearrangement links TRBV6-6 to TRBJ2-1; D remains ambiguous. Trimming stripped 0 bases from V and 3 bases from J, with 6 bases between. The CDR3 consists of 14 residues. Germline lookup yields CDR1 MNHNY and CDR2 SVGAGI (reference sequence). The CDR3, as DNA: TGTGCCAGCAGTTACTCGGAAATCTACAATGAGCAGTTCTTC. Translated: CASSYSEIYNEQFF.

This clonotype came up many times. This chain joins TRBV18 and TRBJ2-1; 8 nucleotides agree with TRBD2. The CDR3 sequence is 16 residues long. The junction had 6 bases not matched to a gene; V was cut back by 3 bases and J by 2 bases. Per germline, CDR1 KGHSH and CDR2 LQKENI. CDR3 region: CASSPQRGPTYNEQFF. CDR3 sequence (DNA): TGTGCCAGCTCACCCCAGCGGGGGCCGACCTACAATGAGCAGTTCTTC.

In its sample, this clonotype was seen a few times. The chain uses TRBV20-1 and TRBJ1-5, with D perhaps TRBD1 (5 bases). Germline CDR1 DFQATT, CDR2 SNEGSKA (reference sequence). V lost 6 bases, J lost 6 bases, and 12 bases lay in between. The length of the CDR3 is 12 residues. CDR3 region: CSANRGSQPQHF. The CDR3 DNA sequence: TGCAGTGCGAATAGGGGCAGTCAGCCCCAGCATTTT.

This clonotype was counted between two and nine times. The rearrangement uses TRBV28 and TRBJ1-1, with D possibly being TRBD1 (5 bases). This CDR3 has 16 amino acids. CDR1 and CDR2 (germline): MDHEN, SYDVKM. V was cut by 2 bases and J by 1 base, with 14 bases left in between. The chain's CDR3 is CASSLVPGRQNTEAFF. CDR3 DNA sequence: TGTGCCAGCAGTTTAGTCCCGGGACGGCAGAACACTGAAGCTTTCTTT. Complete variable domain (other parts from reference TRBV28 and TRBJ1-1): DVKVTQSSRYLVKRTGEKVFLECVQDMDHENMFWYRQDPGLGLRLIYFSYDVKMKEKGDIPEGYSVSREKKERFSLILESASTNQTSMYLCASSLVPGRQNTEAFFGQGTRLTVV.

A few counts support this clonotype. The chain recombines TRBV20-1 with TRBJ1-1; TRBD1 might be the D (6 bases). Germline-derived CDR1 and CDR2 are DFQATT and SNEGSKA (reference sequence). V gave up 3 bases and J gave up 1 base, with 15 bases separating them. This CDR3 region has 15 residues. The CDR3 bases are TGCAGTGCTAGTTTGGGGGCGCTCGGGAACACTGAAGCTTTCTTT. Encoded protein: CSASLGALGNTEAFF.

This sequence joins TRBV7-2 and TRBJ1-6, with 12 bases lining up with TRBD1. The CDR3 has 17 amino acids. CDR1 and CDR2 (germline): SGHTA, FQGNSA. J lost 10 bases, V lost 5 bases, and 12 bases had no gene match. CDR3 DNA sequence: TGTGCCAGCAGCATACATCGGCCGGGACAGGGGGCATCACCCCTCCACTTT. Its translation: CASSIHRPGQGASPLHF.

The table lists this clonotype with many counts. The chain links TRBV28 to TRBJ2-3; D gene uncertain. V shed 7 bases and J shed 0 bases, with 5 bases lying between them. The CDR3 covers 12 residues. Looked up from germline, CDR1 is MDHEN and CDR2 is SYDVKM. The CDR3 is CASKRSTDTQYF. The DNA for the CDR3 is TGTGCCAGCAAGAGGAGCACAGATACGCAGTATTTT.

This clonotype appeared a few times. This chain links TRBV15 with TRBJ2-1; D possibly corresponds to TRBD2 (6 bases). Trimming took off 5 bases at V and 4 bases at J, with 24 bases between the two ends. Germline lookup yields CDR1 LNHNV and CDR2 YYDKDF (reference sequence). The CDR3 runs 18 residues. CDR3 sequence: CATSLQRGKTSQYNEQFF. CDR3 DNA: TGTGCCACCAGCTTACAAAGGGGTAAAACTAGCCAATACAATGAGCAGTTCTTC.

The rearrangement links TRBV29-1 to TRBJ2-1; D is unclear. Trimming left V 4 bases short and J 0 bases short, with 7 bases between. The germline CDR1 and CDR2 sequences are SQVTM and ANQGSEA. The CDR3 loop spans 13 amino acids. The CDR3 loop reads CSVADSSYNEQFF. The CDR3 DNA is TGCAGCGTTGCGGATAGCTCCTACAATGAGCAGTTCTTC.

This sequence joins TRBV20-1 and TRBJ1-6, with TRBD1 as a possible D gene (6 bases). CDR3 length equals 11 residues. V was shortened by 3 bases and J by 12 bases, with 9 bases between the two germline ends. Germline lookup yields CDR1 DFQATT and CDR2 SNEGSKA (reference sequence). The CDR3 reads CSARTGGPLHF. CDR3 DNA sequence: TGCAGTGCTAGGACAGGAGGACCCCTCCACTTT.

This clonotype was found a few times. J is TRBJ2-7 and V is TRBV5-1; 8 bases are a match to TRBD2. Germline values: CDR1 SGHRS, CDR2 YFSETQ. The length of the CDR3 is 18 residues. V dropped 1 base and J dropped 7; count of bases not matched to a gene: 19. The CDR3 bases are TGCGCCAGCAGCTTGAGTTTCACTAGCGGTCGGGGAACTACTGAGCAGTACTTC. The encoded protein is CASSLSFTSGRGTTEQYF. Filled out from reference TRBV5-1 and TRBJ2-7, the complete variable domain reads KAGVTQTPRYLIKTRGQQVTLSCSPISGHRSVSWYQQTPGQGLQFLFEYFSETQRNKGNFPGRFSGRQFSNSRSEMNVSTLELGDSALYLCASSLSFTSGRGTTEQYFGPGTRLTVT.

In its sample, this clonotype was seen a few times. The genes are TRBV10-3 and TRBJ2-7, with 8 bases aligning to TRBD1. The CDR3 extends over 15 amino acids. The trim removed 6 bases at V and 5 bases at J, leaving 12 bases unmatched. Germline loops: CDR1 ENHRY, CDR2 SYGVKD. CDR3 sequence reads: CAISTDRGLFNEQYF. The CDR3 coding sequence is TGTGCCATCAGCACAGACAGGGGTCTTTTCAACGAGCAGTACTTC.

The V call is TRBV12-3 or TRBV12-4, the J call TRBJ1-2; 8 positions agree with TRBD1. The CDR3 loop spans 12 amino acids. The V segment lost 5 bases and the J segment 4 bases; nucleotides outside the gene matches: 0. The CDR3 here is CASSDRGYGYTF. CDR3 nucleotides: TGTGCCAGCAGTGACAGGGGCTATGGCTACACCTTC.

In this sample, this clonotype turned up a few times. V usage is TRBV12-1 and J usage is TRBJ1-5. TRBV12-1 is recorded as a pseudogene. The CDR3 contains 16 residues. CDR3 sequence: CASSFCRGAGDQPQHF. CDR3 coding DNA: TGTGCCAGCAGCTTTTGTCGGGGGGCCGGGGATCAGCCCCAGCATTTT.

The table lists this clonotype with many counts. The chain links TRBV29-1 to TRBJ2-1; D call uncertain. The germline V and J ends were trimmed by 7 bases and 0 bases, with 10 bases remaining between them. The CDR3 loop spans 13 amino acids. Germline V gives CDR1 SQVTM, CDR2 ANQGSEA. This CDR3 reads CSATESSYNEQFF. The CDR3 region has the DNA TGCAGCGCGACCGAAAGCTCCTACAATGAGCAGTTCTTC.

This clonotype was seen a handful of times. The rearrangement uses TRBV15 and TRBJ2-6; D ambiguous. Germline V gene lookup returns CDR1 LNHNV and CDR2 YYDKDF (reference sequence). This CDR3 is built from 17 residues. Trimming removed 2 bases from V and 2 bases from J, with 13 bases in between. The CDR3 region is CATSRKRHRPGANVLTF. CDR3 coding DNA: TGTGCCACCAGCAGAAAAAGGCACCGGCCTGGGGCCAACGTCCTGACTTTC.